This T cell receptor beta chain stems from a study of blood T cell repertoires in COVID-19. Study-level information: The United States, Italy and Spain supplied acute and convalescent COVID-19 samples.

Recovered participants had two consecutive negative NP/OP PCR tests, healthcare professional clearance, or symptom resolution. Some clones are missing from TCRdb's copy, which holds only in-frame ones; the method was immunoSEQ multiplex PCR. The data contain some 320,000 clones, about nine tenths of them singletons. The ends lost 1 base at V and 4 bases at J; junction bases unmatched: 3. The CDR3 runs to 14 residues. Germline V gene lookup returns CDR1 LGHDT and CDR2 YNNKEL (reference sequence). The sequencing sample was made of PBMCs or T cells enriched from blood (not recorded which). The TCR was taken from a man between 60 and 70 years old who had recovered from COVID-19. This chain links TRBV3-1 (or the pseudogene TRBV3-2) with TRBJ2-7, with TRBD1 matching 8 bases. For the CDR3, the DNA is TGTGCCAGCAGCCAAGGGACAGGGCAATACGAGCAGTACTTC. Translating gives CASSQGTGQYEQYF.